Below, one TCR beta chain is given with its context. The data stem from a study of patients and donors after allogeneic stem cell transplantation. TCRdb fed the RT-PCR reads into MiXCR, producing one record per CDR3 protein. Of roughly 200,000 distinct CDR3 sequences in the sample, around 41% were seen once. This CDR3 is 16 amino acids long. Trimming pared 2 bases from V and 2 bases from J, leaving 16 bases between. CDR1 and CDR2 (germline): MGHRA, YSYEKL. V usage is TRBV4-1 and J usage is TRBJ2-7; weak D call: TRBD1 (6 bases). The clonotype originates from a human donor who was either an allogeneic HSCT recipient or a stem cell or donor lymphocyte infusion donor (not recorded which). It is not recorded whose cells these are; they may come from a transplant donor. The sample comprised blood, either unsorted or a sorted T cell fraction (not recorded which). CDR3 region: CASSQTVTGWTYEQYF. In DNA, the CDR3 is TGCGCCAGCAGCCAAACGGTGACAGGATGGACCTACGAGCAGTACTTC.